The 22 T cell receptor beta chains presented below share a single source sample, sequenced in a study of cytomegalovirus exposure and HLA in healthy donors. PCR amplification relied on 60 Vbeta primers (plus 13 Jbeta primers). Data came from immunoSEQ multiplex PCR; TCRdb stores just in-frame clones and leaves some out. The table shows 65,000 to 90,000 clones, with approximately 79% occurring only once. The sequenced material came from PBMCs. These receptors all come from a woman aged 40 to 50 in good health and CMV-seropositive.

The chain has TRBV19 and TRBJ1-2; no definite D call. Trimming left V 9 bases short and J 6 bases short, with 11 bases between. The CDR3 extends over 11 amino acids. The germline V gene encodes CDR1 LNHDA and CDR2 SQIVND (reference sequence). DNA of the CDR3: TGTGCCAGCCGCATCGGGGATGGCTACACCTTC. This gives the protein CASRIGDGYTF. Full variable domain (remainder filled in from reference TRBV19 and TRBJ1-2): DGGITQSPKYLFRKEGQNVTLSCEQNLNHDAMYWYRQDPGQGLRLIYYSQIVNDFQKGDIAEGYSVSREKKESFPLTVTSAQKNPTAFYLCASRIGDGYTFGSGTRLTVV.

The chain links TRBV14 to TRBJ2-7; 11 bases agree with TRBD1. The CDR3 sequence is 17 residues long. Germline CDR1 reads SGHDN; CDR2 reads FVKESK. Trimming cost V 4 bases and J 4 bases; bases outside gene matches: 12. DNA of the CDR3: TGTGCCAGCAGCCCCCCTGTCGGGACAGGGGGGTCTTACGAGCAGTACTTC. Encoded protein: CASSPPVGTGGSYEQYF. Using reference TRBV14 and TRBJ2-7 for the parts outside the CDR3, the full variable domain is EAGVTQFPSHSVIEKGQTVTLRCDPISGHDNLYWYRRVMGKEIKFLLHFVKESKQDESGMPNNRFLAERTGGTYSTLKVQPAELEDSGVYFCASSPPVGTGGSYEQYFGPGTRLTVT.

The chain uses TRBV7-3 and TRBJ2-1; 7 nucleotides align to TRBD2. This CDR3 has 14 amino acids. The V gene's germline CDR1 is SGHTA and CDR2 FQGTGA. Losses at the gene ends were 2 bases for V and 8 bases for J; bases not matched to a gene: 6. The CDR3 loop reads CASSLLGEGHEQFF. CDR3 sequence (DNA): TGTGCCAGCAGCTTATTGGGGGAGGGCCATGAGCAGTTCTTC.

Points on this clone: Sequence at one end of the junction differs from germline and may be a read error. This chain links TRBV4-2 with TRBJ2-2; D is possibly TRBD2 (7 bases). From germline, CDR1 is LGHNA and CDR2 YNFKEQ. The CDR3 sequence is 17 residues long. Here the CDR3 DNA reads TGTGCCAGCAGTCAAGGGTCGGGGGGCGGAAACACCGGGGAGCTGTTTTTT. This sequence encodes CASSQGSGGGNTGELFF.

The CDR3 DNA sequence: TGTGCCAGCACTTATGGGAGGAACACTGAAGCTTTCTTT. Its protein is CASTYGRNTEAFF. This chain connects TRBV19 to TRBJ1-1; no reliable D call. Per the germline V gene, CDR1 is LNHDA and CDR2 is SQIVND (reference sequence). The CDR3 has 13 amino acids. Trimming pared 9 bases from V and 1 base from J, leaving 12 bases between.

The chain is built from TRBV9 and TRBJ2-1, with 8 bases identical to TRBD2. This CDR3 has 14 residues. Germline lookup yields CDR1 SGDLS and CDR2 YYNGEE. Trimming at V came to 5 bases and at J to 3 bases, leaving 4 bases not matched to a gene. The CDR3 sequence: CASSREGLYNEQFF. The CDR3 coding sequence is TGTGCCAGCAGTCGGGAGGGACTCTACAATGAGCAGTTCTTC. Combining the CDR3 with reference TRBV9 and TRBJ2-1 gives the whole variable domain DSGVTQTPKHLITATGQRVTLRCSPRSGDLSVYWYQQSLDQGLQFLIQYYNGEERAKGNILERFSAQQFPDLHSELNLSSLELGDSALYFCASSREGLYNEQFFGPGTRLTVL.

The gene calls are TRBV9 and TRBJ2-5, with D possibly matching TRBD2 (5 bases). V was trimmed by 0 bases and J by 7 bases, leaving 22 bases between them. CDR3 length: 17 residues. CDR1 is SGDLS and CDR2 is YYNGEE in the germline V gene. The DNA for the CDR3 is TGTGCCAGCAGCGTAGGTAGCGTGGGCCGGGGTTTTGTGACCCAGTACTTC. It specifies CASSVGSVGRGFVTQYF.

This clone was found once. V usage is TRBV27 and J usage is TRBJ1-4, with D uncertain. Per germline, CDR1 MNHEY and CDR2 SMNVEV (reference sequence). This CDR3 has 15 amino acids. The germline V and J ends were trimmed by 4 bases and 7 bases, with 16 bases remaining between them. For the CDR3, the DNA is TGTGCCAGCAGTTCCCTACCGGGAAATGGTGAAAAACTGTTTTTT. It encodes CASSSLPGNGEKLFF.

J is TRBJ2-3 and V is TRBV7-8, with a weak D call TRBD2 (5 bases). The V gene lost 3 bases and the J gene lost 8 bases, with 12 bases spanning the gap. The CDR3 sequence is 13 residues long. The germline V gene has CDR1 SGHVS and CDR2 FQNEAQ. The CDR3 DNA follows: TGTGCCAGCAGCTTGTTAGGTCGGGGTACGCAGTATTTT. It codes for CASSLLGRGTQYF.

The chain carries TRBV7-7 and TRBJ2-5, with D possibly being TRBD2 (6 bases). This CDR3 spans 14 amino acids. Trimming pared 5 bases from V and 5 bases from J, leaving 15 bases between. Germline loops: CDR1 SSHAT, CDR2 FNYEAQ (reference sequence). The DNA of the CDR3 is TGTGCCAGCAGCGGATCGACTGGGGGGGAGACCCAGTACTTC. Protein sequence: CASSGSTGGETQYF.

V is TRBV7-9 and J is TRBJ1-5; TRBD1 might be the D (5 bases). Germline V lookup: CDR1 SEHNR, CDR2 FQNEAQ (reference sequence). This CDR3 has 12 amino acids. V gave up 7 bases and J gave up 6 bases, with 10 bases separating them. CDR3 region: CASNAGGQPQHF. The CDR3 DNA reads as TGTGCCAGCAACGCGGGGGGTCAGCCCCAGCATTTT.

As to this clone: Other DNA sequences from this sample encode an identical CDR3 as well. V is TRBV30 and J is TRBJ1-5, with 10 bases lining up with TRBD1. The CDR3 contains 15 residues. The ends lost 0 bases at V and 2 bases at J; junction bases unmatched: 1. CDR1 and CDR2 from the germline V gene are GTSNPN and SVGIG (reference sequence). CDR3 DNA: TGTGCCTGGAGTGTTGGGACAGGGGGCAATCAGCCCCAGCATTTT. Amino acid sequence: CAWSVGTGGNQPQHF.

This chain uses TRBV30 with TRBJ1-5, with D perhaps matching TRBD1 (6 bases). In germline, CDR1 is GTSNPN, CDR2 SVGIG (reference sequence). Trimming removed 2 bases from V and 4 bases from J, with 15 bases in between. The CDR3 has 15 amino acids. CDR3 protein: CAWSITGLANQPQHF. The CDR3 coding sequence is TGTGCCTGGAGTATAACAGGGTTAGCAAATCAGCCCCAGCATTTT.

The J gene is TRBJ2-1, the V gene TRBV19, with 8 nucleotides matching TRBD1. The V gene's germline CDR1 is LNHDA and CDR2 SQIVND (reference sequence). V shed 1 base, J shed 5 bases, and the junction held 7 bases outside the gene matches. CDR3 length equals 16 residues. CDR3 DNA sequence: TGTGCCAGTAGTATAGGGAGGACAGGGACCAACAATGAGCAGTTCTTC. It specifies CASSIGRTGTNNEQFF.

This clone came up once. The rearrangement links TRBV6-6 to TRBJ2-2; 7 nucleotides align to TRBD2. The junction had 4 bases not matched to a gene; V was cut back by 11 bases and J by 1 base. CDR3 length: 13 amino acids. Per the germline V gene, CDR1 is MNHNY and CDR2 is SVGAGI (reference sequence). The CDR3 reads CALSGGNTGELFF. CDR3 bases: TGTGCCCTTTCGGGGGGGAACACCGGGGAGCTGTTTTTT.

This clone was observed a single time. The rearrangement joins TRBV11-1 to TRBJ1-6; 9 nucleotides agree with TRBD1. The V segment lost 5 bases and the J segment 10 bases; nucleotides outside the gene matches: 12. CDR3 length: 16 amino acids. The germline V gene has CDR1 SGHAT and CDR2 FQDESV (reference sequence). The CDR3 nucleotides read TGTGCCAGCAGCAAAACCGGGACAGGGACTTGGTCACCCCTCCACTTT. Translating gives CASSKTGTGTWSPLHF.

The CDR3 sequence: CASSFVTTNYGYTF. CDR3 coding DNA: TGTGCCAGCAGTTTCGTCACAACCAACTATGGCTACACCTTC. The chain employs TRBV28 and TRBJ1-2; D gene uncertain. This CDR3 region has 14 residues. V gave up 3 bases and J gave up 2 bases, with 10 bases separating them. The germline V gene encodes CDR1 MDHEN and CDR2 SYDVKM.

The genes are TRBV5-1 and TRBJ2-3; 10 bases align to TRBD1. The CDR3 runs 17 residues. In germline, CDR1 is SGHRS, CDR2 YFSETQ. V was pared by 3 bases and J by 0 bases, with 7 bases of the junction left unmatched. Here the CDR3 reads CASSWLGGQGSTDTQYF. CDR3 in DNA: TGCGCCAGCAGCTGGCTGGGGGGACAGGGGAGCACAGATACGCAGTATTTT.

This clone appeared a few times. V gene TRBV5-1 combines with J gene TRBJ1-4; D unresolved. The CDR3 runs to 15 residues. Deletions cut 4 bases from V and 1 base from J, with 11 bases between. Germline CDR1 and CDR2: SGHRS and YFSETQ. The DNA of the CDR3 is TGCGCCAGCAGCCCGGTCGGGGAAACTAATGAAAAACTGTTTTTT. Translating it yields CASSPVGETNEKLFF. Looking up the rest from reference TRBV5-1 and TRBJ1-4 gives the full variable domain: KAGVTQTPRYLIKTRGQQVTLSCSPISGHRSVSWYQQTPGQGLQFLFEYFSETQRNKGNFPGRFSGRQFSNSRSEMNVSTLELGDSALYLCASSPVGETNEKLFFGSGTQLSVL.

The rearrangement uses TRBV7-9 and TRBJ1-1, with D tentatively TRBD1 (5 bases). CDR1 and CDR2 (germline): SEHNR, FQNEAQ (reference sequence). The CDR3 extends over 13 amino acids. V lost 5 bases and J 4 bases, leaving 11 bases between the germline ends. The CDR3 DNA reads as TGTGCCAGCAGCGGTCAGGGTGGCACTGAAGCTTTCTTT. Protein sequence: CASSGQGGTEAFF.

The chain joins TRBV21-1 to TRBJ1-4. TRBV21-1 is deemed a pseudogene. The CDR3 loop spans 15 amino acids. The CDR3 bases are TGTGCCAGCCGAGTTTCCCTCGTGACTAATGAAAAACTGTTTTTT. This encodes CASRVSLVTNEKLFF.

The rearrangement uses TRBV29-1 and TRBJ1-5; weak D call: TRBD1 (6 bases). Per the germline V gene, CDR1 is SQVTM and CDR2 is ANQGSEA. The CDR3 extends over 15 amino acids. Trimming shortened V by 4 bases and J by 2 bases, and 15 bases separated the two germline ends. The CDR3 DNA reads as TGCAGCGTTGTCACAGGGACCACCGGCAATCAGCCCCAGCATTTT. Residues: CSVVTGTTGNQPQHF. The whole variable domain, filled in from reference TRBV29-1 and TRBJ1-5, reads SAVISQKPSRDICQRGTSLTIQCQVDSQVTMMFWYRQQPGQSLTLIATANQGSEATYESGFVIDKFPISRPNLTFSTLTVSNMSPEDSSIYLCSVVTGTTGNQPQHFGDGTRLSIL.